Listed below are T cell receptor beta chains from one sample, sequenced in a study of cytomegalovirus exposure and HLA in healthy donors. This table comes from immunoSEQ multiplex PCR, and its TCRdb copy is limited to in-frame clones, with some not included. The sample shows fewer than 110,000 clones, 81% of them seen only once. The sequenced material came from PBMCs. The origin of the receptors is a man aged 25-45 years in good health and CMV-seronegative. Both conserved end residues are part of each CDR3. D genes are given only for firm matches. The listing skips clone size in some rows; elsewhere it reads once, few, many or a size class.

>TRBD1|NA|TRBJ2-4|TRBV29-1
TGCAGCCCCCCCCGGGACAGGGGGCTGTCAGCCAAAAACATTCAGTACTTC
CSPPRDRGLSAKNIQYF
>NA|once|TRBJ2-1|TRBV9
TGTGCCAGCAGCGCCGGACGGATTAGGGGCGATGAGCAGTTCTTC
CASSAGRIRGDEQFF
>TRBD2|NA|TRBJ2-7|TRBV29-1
TGCAGCGTTAATAGCGGGAGAAGTTACGAGCAGTACTTC
CSVNSGRSYEQYF
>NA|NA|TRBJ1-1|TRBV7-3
TGTGCCAGCAGCTTAGCCGGGTCTAACACTGAAGCTTTCTTT
CASSLAGSNTEAFF
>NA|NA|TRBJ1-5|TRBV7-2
TGTGCCAGCAGCCCACCCGGTCTTAGCAATCAGCCCCAGCATTTT
CASSPPGLSNQPQHF
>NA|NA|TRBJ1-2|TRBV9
TGTGCCAGCAGCGTAGTGGGAGCTAACTATGGCTACACCTTC
CASSVVGANYGYTF
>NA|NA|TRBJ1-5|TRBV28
TGTGCCAGCAGTTCAACAGGGTACAATCAGCCCCAGCATTTT
CASSSTGYNQPQHF
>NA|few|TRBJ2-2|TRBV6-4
TGTGCCAGCAGTGACTCGAGAGCTGGCGGGGAGCTGTTTTTT
CASSDSRAGGELFF
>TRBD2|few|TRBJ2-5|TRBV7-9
TGTGCCAGCAGCTCCCCGGGACTAGCGGGGGGGGAAGAGACCCAGTACTTC
CASSSPGLAGGEETQYF
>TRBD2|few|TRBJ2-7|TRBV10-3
TGTGCCATCAGTGAGTCAGGGCTAGCGGGGGCCGGTAACGAGCAGTACTTC
CAISESGLAGAGNEQYF
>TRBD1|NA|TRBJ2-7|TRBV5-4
TGTGCCAGCAGAAGGACAGGGGGCTCCTACGAGCAGTACTTC
CASRRTGGSYEQYF
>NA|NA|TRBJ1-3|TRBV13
TGTGCCAGCAGCTTATCCGCAGGGTCTGGAAACACCATATATTTT
CASSLSAGSGNTIYF
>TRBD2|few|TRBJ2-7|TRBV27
TGTGCCAGCAGGCGCGGGGCTAGCGGGAGTAGCGAGCAGTACTTC
CASRRGASGSSEQYF
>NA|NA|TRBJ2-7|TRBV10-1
TGCGCCAGCAGCCCTGGACAGCACTACGAGCAGTACTTC
CASSPGQHYEQYF
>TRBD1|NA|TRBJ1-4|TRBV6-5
TGTGCCAGCAGCTCCGGGACAGGAGCTGAAAAACTGTTTTTT
CASSSGTGAEKLFF
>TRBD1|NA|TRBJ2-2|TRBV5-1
TGCGCCAGCAGCTTTGGACAGGGAATGAACACCGGGGAGCTGTTTTTT
CASSFGQGMNTGELFF
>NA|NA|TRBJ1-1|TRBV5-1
TGCGCCAGCAGCCCCCATACAGGGCTTACTGAAGCTTTCTTT
CASSPHTGLTEAFF
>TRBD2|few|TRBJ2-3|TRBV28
TGTGCCAGCAGTTTTGCTAGCGGGAGGCTCACAGATACGCAGTATTTT
CASSFASGRLTDTQYF
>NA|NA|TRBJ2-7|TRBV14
TGTGCCAGCAGCCGCTCCCCTCGATGGCACGTCCTCTACGAGCAGTACTTC
CASSRSPRWHVLYEQYF
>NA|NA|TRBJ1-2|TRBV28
TGTGCCAGCAGGTCGGTCTATGGCTACACCTTC
CASRSVYGYTF
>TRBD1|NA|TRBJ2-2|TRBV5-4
TGTGCCAGCAGCTTAACAGGGGCGACCGGGGAGCTGTTTTTT
CASSLTGATGELFF
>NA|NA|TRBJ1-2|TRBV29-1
TGCAGCGTTGGGACCGACTATTACACCTTC
CSVGTDYYTF
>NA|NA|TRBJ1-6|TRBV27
TGTGCCAGCAGTTTATCCGGGGGGATCCTTAATCCGGTCCACTTT
CASSLSGGILNPVHF
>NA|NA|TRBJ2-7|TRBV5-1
TGCGCCAGCAGCTTGGAGGGGGTGGCCTACGAGCAGTACTTC
CASSLEGVAYEQYF
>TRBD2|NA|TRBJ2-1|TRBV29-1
TGCAGCGTTGAAGGACTAGCGGGATCCTCCTACAATGAGCAGTTCTTC
CSVEGLAGSSYNEQFF